One and the same sample provided the 18 T cell receptor beta chains below, sequenced in a study of blood T cell repertoires in COVID-19. Sequencing was performed with immunoSEQ multiplex PCR; in TCRdb, only in-frame clones are kept and a portion is missing. The data contain around 47,000 clones, roughly 70% of them singletons. Sequenced input: peripheral blood. These receptors were taken from a man older than 75 with acute or convalescent COVID-19.

The chain employs TRBV6-2 or TRBV6-3 and TRBJ2-7; TRBD2 aligns across 9 bases. The V gene end was trimmed by 4 bases and the J gene end by 2 bases; junction bases not matched to a gene: 3. The CDR3 runs 14 residues. Germline-derived CDR1 and CDR2 are MNHEY and SVGEGT. The CDR3 loop reads CASSSRGGPYEQYF. In nucleotides, the CDR3 is TGTGCCAGCAGTTCGCGGGGGGGTCCCTACGAGCAGTACTTC.

There are a few counts of this clone. V is TRBV19 and J is TRBJ2-2, with D perhaps TRBD1 (6 bases). CDR3 length: 15 amino acids. Per germline, CDR1 LNHDA and CDR2 SQIVND (reference sequence). The ends were cut back, 2 bases at V and 4 bases at J, with 11 bases in the middle. Written as DNA, the CDR3 is TGTGCCAGTAGTATATGGTCAGGGGTCACCGGGGAGCTGTTTTTT. Translated: CASSIWSGVTGELFF. The entire variable domain, with the rest obtained from reference TRBV19 and TRBJ2-2, is as follows: DGGITQSPKYLFRKEGQNVTLSCEQNLNHDAMYWYRQDPGQGLRLIYYSQIVNDFQKGDIAEGYSVSREKKESFPLTVTSAQKNPTAFYLCASSIWSGVTGELFFGEGSRLTVL.

V gene TRBV28 combines with J gene TRBJ1-2; D is ambiguous. Germline CDR1 and CDR2: MDHEN and SYDVKM. The CDR3 runs to 12 residues. Trimming removed 10 bases at V and 4 bases at J, with 13 bases between. This CDR3 is CATLQFLYGYTF. Written as DNA, the CDR3 is TGTGCCACCCTACAGTTTCTCTATGGCTACACCTTC.

In its sample, this clone was seen once. The chain couples TRBV3-1 (or the pseudogene TRBV3-2) to TRBJ1-2; the D is unclear. Germline V gene data show CDR1 as LGHDT and CDR2 as YNNKEL (reference sequence). Deletions cut 0 bases from V and 8 bases from J, with 13 bases between. This CDR3 spans 14 amino acids. Here the CDR3 reads CASSQEGRPTGYTF. The CDR3 DNA is TGTGCCAGCAGCCAAGAGGGCCGGCCTACCGGCTACACCTTC.

The chain combines TRBV5-5 with TRBJ2-1; 7 nucleotides match TRBD1. The CDR3 has 15 amino acids. Germline lookup yields CDR1 SGHKS and CDR2 YYEKEE (reference sequence). With 3 bases clipped from V and 2 bases from J, the junction kept 5 bases outside the gene matches. This CDR3 is CASSSGTATYNEQFF. For the CDR3, the DNA is TGTGCCAGCAGCTCAGGGACAGCCACCTACAATGAGCAGTTCTTC.

The CDR3 region is CASSLFLAGGSDTQYF. DNA for the CDR3: TGTGCCAGCAGTTTATTCCTAGCGGGAGGGTCAGATACGCAGTATTTT. This chain joins TRBV27 and TRBJ2-3, with 12 bases identical to TRBD2. The trim removed 1 base at V and 4 bases at J, leaving 3 bases unmatched. The V gene's germline CDR1 is MNHEY and CDR2 SMNVEV (reference sequence). The CDR3 length is 16 residues.

This clone was counted a few times. This chain links TRBV11-3 with TRBJ1-1; 8 bases match TRBD1. The CDR3 is made up of 14 amino acids. Germline CDR1 reads SGHNT; CDR2 reads YENEEA. The J segment lost 5 bases and the V segment lost 7 bases, leaving 9 bases of the junction unmatched. The CDR3 here is CASTLQGAGTEAFF. As DNA, the CDR3 is TGTGCCAGCACCCTGCAGGGGGCTGGTACTGAAGCTTTCTTT.

The genes are TRBV27 and TRBJ1-6, with 7 bases that match TRBD1. V lost 6 bases, J lost 8 bases, and 7 bases stayed unmatched. The germline gives CDR1 MNHEY, CDR2 SMNVEV (reference sequence). This CDR3 has 14 residues. This chain's CDR3 is CASSPTGWDSPLHF. DNA of the CDR3: TGTGCCAGCAGCCCGACAGGGTGGGATTCACCCCTCCACTTT.

V and J are TRBV2 and TRBJ1-4; a possible D gene is TRBD1 (6 bases). V was shortened by 6 bases and J by 3 bases, with 11 bases between the two germline ends. CDR1 is SNHLY and CDR2 is FYNNEI in the germline V gene. This CDR3 has 14 amino acids. CDR3 amino acids: CASRTGQSNEKLFF. For the CDR3, the DNA is TGTGCCAGCAGAACCGGACAGTCTAATGAAAAACTGTTTTTT.

The rearrangement links TRBV7-9 to TRBJ1-5; TRBD1 is a possible D gene (6 bases). The CDR3 has 14 residues. The germline V gene has CDR1 SEHNR and CDR2 FQNEAQ (reference sequence). V was trimmed by 1 base and J by 12 bases, leaving 16 bases between them. DNA for the CDR3: TGTGCCAGCAGCTTAGAGGGGGTCGACAGAAACCAGCATTTT. Its protein product is CASSLEGVDRNQHF.

This chain links TRBV2 with TRBJ1-2; no reliable D call. The CDR3 runs to 14 residues. Germline CDR1 is SNHLY and CDR2 is FYNNEI. Trimming took 7 bases from V and 4 from J, leaving 16 bases between them. The CDR3 loop reads CASTVRGWGYGYTF. The DNA for the CDR3 is TGTGCCAGCACCGTCCGGGGTTGGGGCTATGGCTACACCTTC.

The CDR3 DNA sequence: TGTGCCTGGAGTTCTCCCGACAGTTCCTATGGCTACACCTTC. Translated, it gives CAWSSPDSSYGYTF. The V gene is TRBV30, the J gene TRBJ1-2; D possibly corresponds to TRBD1 (5 bases). Germline assignment: CDR1 GTSNPN and CDR2 SVGIG (reference sequence). There are 14 residues in the CDR3. Between the trimmed V and J ends, which lost 2 bases and 4 bases, there was a span of 14 bases.

The V call is TRBV5-1, the J call TRBJ2-3, with 14 positions matching TRBD2. Trimming took 4 bases from V and 6 from J; bases not matched to a gene: 10. Germline V lookup: CDR1 SGHRS, CDR2 YFSETQ. The CDR3 has 17 amino acids. The CDR3, as DNA: TGCGCCAGCAGCCCGTTACCGGGACTAGCGGGGGAGGATACGCAGTATTTT. Its protein is CASSPLPGLAGEDTQYF.

The chain is built from TRBV6-2 or TRBV6-3 and TRBJ1-6; 7 bases are shared with TRBD1. This CDR3 region has 15 residues. Germline trimming cut 0 bases from V and 10 bases from J; bases unmatched to any gene: 6. Germline values: CDR1 MNHEY, CDR2 SVGEGT. CDR3 region: CASSYSNRGGSPLHF. Here the CDR3 DNA reads TGTGCCAGCAGTTACTCGAACAGGGGAGGATCACCCCTCCACTTT.

The gene calls are TRBV5-4 and TRBJ2-2; possible D gene TRBD2, 6 bases. Looked up from germline, CDR1 is SGHNT and CDR2 is YYREEE (reference sequence). The CDR3 length is 14 residues. V was pared by 5 bases and J by 5 bases, with 13 bases between. This CDR3 is CASRKGGDTGELFF. DNA for the CDR3: TGTGCCAGCAGAAAGGGAGGAGATACCGGGGAGCTGTTTTTT. Variable domain in full (rest from reference TRBV5-4 and TRBJ2-2): ETGVTQSPTHLIKTRGQQVTLRCSSQSGHNTVSWYQQALGQGPQFIFQYYREEENGRGNFPPRFSGLQFPNYSSELNVNALELDDSALYLCASRKGGDTGELFFGEGSRLTVL.

The J gene is TRBJ1-1, the V gene TRBV27; D ambiguous. CDR3 length: 14 residues. Trimming left V 5 bases short and J 6 bases short, with 16 bases between. Germline V lookup: CDR1 MNHEY, CDR2 SMNVEV (reference sequence). The CDR3 sequence is CASSPRGFGPEAFF. CDR3 DNA sequence: TGTGCCAGCAGTCCCCGAGGGTTCGGACCTGAAGCTTTCTTT.

Points on this clone: The same CDR3 can be traced to other DNA sequences in this sample. This sequence joins TRBV6-5 and TRBJ2-1; a weak D match, TRBD2 (5 bases). V was clipped by 8 bases and J by 7 bases, with 12 bases between them. The length of the CDR3 is 12 residues. Germline lookup yields CDR1 MNHEY and CDR2 SVGAGI. CDR3 bases: TGTGCCAGCTCCCCCGGAGGAAATGAGCAGTTCTTC. It is translated as CASSPGGNEQFF.

The V and J genes are TRBV11-1 and TRBJ1-6, with D uncertain. Germline CDR1 and CDR2: SGHAT and FQDESV (reference sequence). The CDR3 totals 13 residues. Trimming left V 5 bases short and J 5 bases short, with 7 bases between. The CDR3 protein is CASSQTDNSPLHF. The CDR3 DNA follows: TGTGCCAGCAGCCAAACAGATAATTCACCCCTCCACTTT. Using reference TRBV11-1 and TRBJ1-6 for the parts outside the CDR3, the full variable domain is EAEVAQSPRYKITEKSQAVAFWCDPISGHATLYWYRQILGQGPELLVQFQDESVVDDSQLPKDRFSAERLKGVDSTLKIQPAELGDSAMYLCASSQTDNSPLHFGNGTRLTVT.